The subject of this entry is one T cell receptor beta chain. The entry originates in a study of PD-L1 blockade in urothelial cancer. Study overall: Blood-derived samples held a median around 140,000 T cells.

This CDR3 is 16 amino acids long. The germline V gene has CDR1 MDHEN and CDR2 SYDVKM. Losses at the gene ends were 2 bases for V and 3 bases for J; bases not matched to a gene: 5. The table came from immunoSEQ multiplex PCR; TCRdb's copy has only in-frame clones and leaves some out. The sample holds about 51,000 clones, around 85% seen once. The V call is TRBV28, the J call TRBJ1-4, with 8 bases fitting TRBD1. The sequence came from a man aged 60-69 years with urothelial cancer. The sample consisted of PBMCs, taken around atezolizumab (anti-PD-L1) treatment. The CDR3 sequence: CASSLLGQGANEKLFF. The CDR3 coding sequence is TGTGCCAGCAGTTTACTAGGACAGGGAGCTAATGAAAAACTGTTTTTT. Together with reference TRBV28 and TRBJ1-4, the CDR3 gives the full variable domain: DVKVTQSSRYLVKRTGEKVFLECVQDMDHENMFWYRQDPGLGLRLIYFSYDVKMKEKGDIPEGYSVSREKKERFSLILESASTNQTSMYLCASSLLGQGANEKLFFGSGTQLSVL.